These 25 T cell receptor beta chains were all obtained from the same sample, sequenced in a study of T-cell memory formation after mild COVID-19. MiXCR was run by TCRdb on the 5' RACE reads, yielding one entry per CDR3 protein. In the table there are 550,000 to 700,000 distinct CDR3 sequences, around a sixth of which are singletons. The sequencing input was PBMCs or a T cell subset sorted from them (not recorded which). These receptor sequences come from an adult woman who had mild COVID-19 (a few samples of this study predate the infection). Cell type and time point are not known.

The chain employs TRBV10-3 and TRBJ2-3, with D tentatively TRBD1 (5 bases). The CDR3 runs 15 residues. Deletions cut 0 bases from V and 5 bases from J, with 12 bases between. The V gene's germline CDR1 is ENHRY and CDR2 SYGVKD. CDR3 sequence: CAISESQGSGDTQYF. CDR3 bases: TGTGCCATCAGTGAGTCGCAGGGTTCGGGAGATACGCAGTATTTT.

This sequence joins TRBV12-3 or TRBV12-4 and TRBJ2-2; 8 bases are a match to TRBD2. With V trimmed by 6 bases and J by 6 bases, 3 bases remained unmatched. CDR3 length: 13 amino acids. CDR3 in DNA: TGTGCCAGCAGGATCGGGGGGGCCGGGGAGCTGTTTTTT. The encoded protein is CASRIGGAGELFF.

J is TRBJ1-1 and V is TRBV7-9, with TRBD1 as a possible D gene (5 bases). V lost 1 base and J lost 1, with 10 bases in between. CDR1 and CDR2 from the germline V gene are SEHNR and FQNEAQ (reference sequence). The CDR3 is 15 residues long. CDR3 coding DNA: TGTGCCAGCAGCTTAGAGGCGGGACCGAACACTGAAGCTTTCTTT. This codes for CASSLEAGPNTEAFF.

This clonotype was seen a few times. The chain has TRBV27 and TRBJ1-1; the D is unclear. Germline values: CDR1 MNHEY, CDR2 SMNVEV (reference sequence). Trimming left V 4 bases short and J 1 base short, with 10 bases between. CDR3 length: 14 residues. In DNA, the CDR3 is TGTGCCAGCAGTTGGTCACTGGGGAACACTGAAGCTTTCTTT. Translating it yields CASSWSLGNTEAFF.

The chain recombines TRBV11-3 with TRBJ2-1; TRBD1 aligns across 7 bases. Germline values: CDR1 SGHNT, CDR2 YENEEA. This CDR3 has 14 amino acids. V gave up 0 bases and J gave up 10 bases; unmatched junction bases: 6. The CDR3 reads CASSLDYRGREQFF. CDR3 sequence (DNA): TGTGCCAGCAGCTTAGACTACAGGGGAAGGGAGCAGTTCTTC.

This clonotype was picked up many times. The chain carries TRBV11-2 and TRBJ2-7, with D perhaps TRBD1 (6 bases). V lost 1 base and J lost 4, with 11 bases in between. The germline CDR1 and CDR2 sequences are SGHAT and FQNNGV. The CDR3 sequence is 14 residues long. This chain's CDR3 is CASSLGTELYEQYF. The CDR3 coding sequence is TGTGCCAGCAGCTTAGGGACAGAGCTTTACGAGCAGTACTTC.

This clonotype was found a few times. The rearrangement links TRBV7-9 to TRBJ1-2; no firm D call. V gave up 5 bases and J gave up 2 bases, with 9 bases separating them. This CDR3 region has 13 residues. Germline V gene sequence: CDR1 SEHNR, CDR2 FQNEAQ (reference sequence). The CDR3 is CASSRADNYGYTF. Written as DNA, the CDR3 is TGTGCCAGCAGCCGGGCCGACAACTATGGCTACACCTTC.

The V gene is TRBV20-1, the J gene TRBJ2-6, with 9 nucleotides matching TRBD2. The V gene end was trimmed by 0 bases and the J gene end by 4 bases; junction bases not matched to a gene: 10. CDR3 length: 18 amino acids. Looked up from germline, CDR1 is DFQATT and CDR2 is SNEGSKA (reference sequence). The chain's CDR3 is CSARDTALAGSGANVLTF. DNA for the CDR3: TGCAGTGCTAGAGACACAGCTCTAGCGGGATCCGGGGCCAACGTCCTGACTTTC.

The CDR3 DNA follows: TGTGCCAGTAGTATAGGGACAGCTGTCTACAATGAGCAGTTCTTC. Translating gives CASSIGTAVYNEQFF. The V gene is TRBV19, the J gene TRBJ2-1, with a tentative D call TRBD1 (6 bases). Germline CDR1 LNHDA, CDR2 SQIVND (reference sequence). This CDR3 spans 15 amino acids. Trimming left V 1 base short and J 3 bases short, with 10 bases between.

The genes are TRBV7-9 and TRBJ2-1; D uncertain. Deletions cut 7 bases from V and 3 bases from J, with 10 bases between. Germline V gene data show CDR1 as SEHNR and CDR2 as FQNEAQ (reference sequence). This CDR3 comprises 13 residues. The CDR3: CASTKKGYNEQFF. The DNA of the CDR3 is TGTGCCAGCACCAAAAAGGGCTACAATGAGCAGTTCTTC.

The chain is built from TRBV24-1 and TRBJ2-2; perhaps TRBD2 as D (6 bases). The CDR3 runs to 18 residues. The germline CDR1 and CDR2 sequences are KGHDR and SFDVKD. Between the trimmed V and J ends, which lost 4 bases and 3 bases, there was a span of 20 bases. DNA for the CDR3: TGTGCCACCAGTGACCCGGGACTCCACGCCGGAGACACCGGGGAGCTGTTTTTT. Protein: CATSDPGLHAGDTGELFF.

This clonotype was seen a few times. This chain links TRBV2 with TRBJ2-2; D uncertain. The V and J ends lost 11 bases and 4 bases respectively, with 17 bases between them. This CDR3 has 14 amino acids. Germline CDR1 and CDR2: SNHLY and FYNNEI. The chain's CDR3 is CAQKGTFITGELFF. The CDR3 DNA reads TGTGCCCAAAAGGGCACATTCATCACCGGGGAGCTGTTTTTT.

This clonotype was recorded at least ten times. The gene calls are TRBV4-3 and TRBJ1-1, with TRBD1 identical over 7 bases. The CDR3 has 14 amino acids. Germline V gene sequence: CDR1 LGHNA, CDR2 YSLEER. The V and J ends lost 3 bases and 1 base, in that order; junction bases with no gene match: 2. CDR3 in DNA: TGCGCCAGCAGCCATCAGGGGGAGAACACTGAAGCTTTCTTT. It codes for CASSHQGENTEAFF.

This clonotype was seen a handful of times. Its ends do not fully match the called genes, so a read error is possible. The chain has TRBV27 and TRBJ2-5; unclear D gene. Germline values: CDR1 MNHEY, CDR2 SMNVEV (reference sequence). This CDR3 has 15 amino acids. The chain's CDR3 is CASSLSPLGQATQYF. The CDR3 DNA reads TGTGCCAGCAGTTTAAGTCCATTAGGGCAAGCGACCCAGTACTTC.

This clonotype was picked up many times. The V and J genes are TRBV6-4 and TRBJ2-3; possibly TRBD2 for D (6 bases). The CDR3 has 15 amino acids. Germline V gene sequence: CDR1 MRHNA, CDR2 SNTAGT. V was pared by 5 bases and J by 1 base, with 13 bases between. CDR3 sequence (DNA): TGTGCCAGCAGTCTATCATCGGGGGGCACAGATACGCAGTATTTT. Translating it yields CASSLSSGGTDTQYF.

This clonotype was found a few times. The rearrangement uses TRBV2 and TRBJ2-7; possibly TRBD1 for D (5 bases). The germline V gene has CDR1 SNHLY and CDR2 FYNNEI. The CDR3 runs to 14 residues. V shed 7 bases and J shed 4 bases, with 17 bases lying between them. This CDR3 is CASTIPRQGYEQYF. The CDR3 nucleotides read TGTGCCAGCACTATTCCCCGTCAGGGATACGAGCAGTACTTC.

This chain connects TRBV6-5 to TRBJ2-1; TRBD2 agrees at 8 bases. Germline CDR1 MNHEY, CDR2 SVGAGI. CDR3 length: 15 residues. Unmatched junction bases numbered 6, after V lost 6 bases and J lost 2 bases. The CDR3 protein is CASRASGLPYNEQFF. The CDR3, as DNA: TGTGCCAGCAGGGCTAGCGGGCTTCCCTACAATGAGCAGTTCTTC.

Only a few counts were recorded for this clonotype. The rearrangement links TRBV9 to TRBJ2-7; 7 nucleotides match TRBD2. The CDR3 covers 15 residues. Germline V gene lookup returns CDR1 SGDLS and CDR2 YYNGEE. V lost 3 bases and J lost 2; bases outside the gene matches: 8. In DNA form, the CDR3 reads TGTGCCAGCAGCGCTTCCGGGACTACGACCTACGAGCAGTACTTC. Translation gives CASSASGTTTYEQYF.

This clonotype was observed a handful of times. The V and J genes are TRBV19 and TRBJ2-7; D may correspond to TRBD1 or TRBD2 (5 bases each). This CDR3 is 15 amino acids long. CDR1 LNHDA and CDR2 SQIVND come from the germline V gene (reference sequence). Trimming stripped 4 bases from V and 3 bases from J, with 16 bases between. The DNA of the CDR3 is TGTGCCAGTAGTACACCCGGGACGGAGAGCTACGAGCAGTACTTC. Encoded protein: CASSTPGTESYEQYF.

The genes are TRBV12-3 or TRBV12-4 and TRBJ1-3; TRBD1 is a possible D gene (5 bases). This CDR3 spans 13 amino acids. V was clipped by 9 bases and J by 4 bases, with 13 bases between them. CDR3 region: CASSQGNGNTIYF. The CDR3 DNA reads TGTGCCAGTTCCCAGGGAAACGGAAACACCATATATTTT.

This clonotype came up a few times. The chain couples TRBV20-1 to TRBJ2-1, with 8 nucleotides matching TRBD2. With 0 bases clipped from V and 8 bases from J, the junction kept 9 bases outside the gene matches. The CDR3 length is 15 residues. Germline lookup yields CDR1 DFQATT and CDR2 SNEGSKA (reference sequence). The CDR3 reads CSARDFGRAGDEQFF. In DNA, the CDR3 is TGCAGTGCTAGAGATTTCGGGAGGGCGGGCGATGAGCAGTTCTTC.

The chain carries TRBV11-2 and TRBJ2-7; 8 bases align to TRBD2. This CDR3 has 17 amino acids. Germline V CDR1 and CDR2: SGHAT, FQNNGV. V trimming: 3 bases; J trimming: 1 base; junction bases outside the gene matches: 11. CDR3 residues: CASSFDSSGGRSYEQYF. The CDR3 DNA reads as TGTGCCAGCAGCTTTGATTCGAGCGGGGGAAGGTCCTACGAGCAGTACTTC.

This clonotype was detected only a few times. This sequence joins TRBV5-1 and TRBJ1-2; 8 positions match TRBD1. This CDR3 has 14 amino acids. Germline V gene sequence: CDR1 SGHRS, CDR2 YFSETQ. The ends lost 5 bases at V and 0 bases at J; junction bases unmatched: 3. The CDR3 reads CASRGTGTNYGYTF. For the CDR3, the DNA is TGCGCCAGCAGAGGGACAGGCACTAACTATGGCTACACCTTC. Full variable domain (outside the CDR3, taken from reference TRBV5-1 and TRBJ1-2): KAGVTQTPRYLIKTRGQQVTLSCSPISGHRSVSWYQQTPGQGLQFLFEYFSETQRNKGNFPGRFSGRQFSNSRSEMNVSTLELGDSALYLCASRGTGTNYGYTFGSGTRLTVV.

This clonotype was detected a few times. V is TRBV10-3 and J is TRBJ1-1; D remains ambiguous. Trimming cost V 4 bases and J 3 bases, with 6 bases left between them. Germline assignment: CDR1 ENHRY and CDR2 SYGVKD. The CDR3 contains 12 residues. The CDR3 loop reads CAISVGDTEAFF. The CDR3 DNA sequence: TGTGCCATCAGTGTTGGAGACACTGAAGCTTTCTTT.

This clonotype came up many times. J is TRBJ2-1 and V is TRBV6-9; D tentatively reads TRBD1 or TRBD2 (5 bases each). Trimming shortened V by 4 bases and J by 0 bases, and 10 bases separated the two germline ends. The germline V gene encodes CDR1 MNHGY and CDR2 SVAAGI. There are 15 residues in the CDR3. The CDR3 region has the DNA TGTGCCAGCAGTTTAGAGGGGAGCTCCTACAATGAGCAGTTCTTC. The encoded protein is CASSLEGSSYNEQFF.